The clone carrying this TCR beta chain was found once. Profiling relied on immunoSEQ multiplex PCR, and the TCRdb table lists in-frame clones only, not all of them. The table shows 250,000 or so clones, with more than 70% occurring only once. The data derive from a study of blood T cell repertoires in COVID-19. The CDR3 is 15 amino acids. This chain connects TRBV21-1 to TRBJ2-1; TRBD2, the table's D call, was not compared with the DNA. TRBV21-1 counts as a pseudogene. Input material: peripheral blood. This TCR derives from a woman between 40 and 50 years old who had recovered from COVID-19. CDR3 sequence (DNA): TGTGCCAGCAGCAAAGCGTCGGGAGGGGGCAATGAGCAGTTCTTC. This encodes CASSKASGGGNEQFF.